The rows below give T cell receptor beta chains drawn from one sample of a study of blood T cell repertoires in COVID-19. TCRdb's table, derived via immunoSEQ multiplex PCR, lists solely in-frame clones and lacks some. The sample includes some 100,000 clones, around three quarters of them seen just once. The specimen sequenced was peripheral blood. The receptors come from a man between 65 and 85 years old with acute or convalescent COVID-19. CDR3s include the opening cysteine and the closing phenylalanine or tryptophan. D genes are given only for firm matches. Some rows mark clone size as missing; the rest say once, few, many or name a class of expanded clone.

>TRBV5-4|15|TRBJ2-2|.|.
TGTGCCAGCAGCTTGACAGGGAAGAGCACCGGGGAGCTGTTTTTT
CASSLTGKSTGELFF
>TRBV3-1/TRBV3-2|15|TRBJ2-7|.|.
TGTGCCAGCAGCCCGGCGCGGCAGATTAACTACGAGCAGTACTTC
CASSPARQINYEQYF
>TRBV5-1|15|TRBJ2-7|TRBD2|.
TGCGCCAGCAGCTTGGGTTTAGCGGGAGGGTACGAGCAGTACTTC
CASSLGLAGGYEQYF
>TRBV4-2|18|TRBJ2-5|TRBD2|.
TGTGCCAGCAGCCAAGGAGCCGCTAGCGGGGGGATACAAGAGACCCAGTACTTC
CASSQGAASGGIQETQYF
>TRBV19|13|TRBJ2-7|.|few
TGTGCCAGTAGTGACAGTCGCTCCTACGAGCAGTACTTC
CASSDSRSYEQYF
>TRBV20-1|15|TRBJ1-5|TRBD1|few
TGCAGTGCCAGTCCCGGGACAGGGTTCAATCAGCCCCAGCATTTT
CSASPGTGFNQPQHF
>TRBV16|14|TRBJ1-2|TRBD1|few
TGTGCCAGCAGCCAATCGACAGGGGTAATTGGCTACACCTTC
CASSQSTGVIGYTF
>TRBV12-3/TRBV12-4|12|TRBJ2-7|.|.
TGTGCCAGCAGTTTGAACGGCTACGAGCAGTACTTC
CASSLNGYEQYF
>TRBV21-1|13|TRBJ1-1|.|.
TGTGCCAGCAGCAAGGGGGGACAGGGCGAAGCTTTCTTT
CASSKGGQGEAFF
>TRBV5-4|14|TRBJ1-1|TRBD1|.
TGTGCCAGCAGCACCAGACAGGGACGGACTGAAGCTTTCTTT
CASSTRQGRTEAFF
>TRBV28|15|TRBJ1-1|TRBD1|.
TGTGCCAGCAGCTGGGCGGACAGGATGAACACTGAAGCTTTCTTT
CASSWADRMNTEAFF
>TRBV29-1|12|TRBJ1-1|TRBD1|.
TGCAGCGGGGACAGCCCCAACACTGAAGCTTTCTTT
CSGDSPNTEAFF
>TRBV28|14|TRBJ2-3|TRBD2|.
TGTATGTCTAGCGGAAATACTAGCACAGATACGCAGTATTTT
CMSSGNTSTDTQYF
>TRBV7-9|16|TRBJ2-3|TRBD2|.
TGTGCCAGCAGCTCATATAGCGGGGGCTACACAGATACGCAGTATTTT
CASSSYSGGYTDTQYF
>TRBV12-3/TRBV12-4|13|TRBJ1-5|.|.
TGTGCCAGCAAGGGGCCTAGCAATCAGCCCCAGCATTTT
CASKGPSNQPQHF
>TRBV5-1|14|TRBJ2-5|.|.
TGCGCCAGCAGCTTGCGTAGGCCGGAGGAGACCCAGTACTTC
CASSLRRPEETQYF
>TRBV19|17|TRBJ1-2|TRBD1|.
TGTGCCAGTAGTATGGGGGCCGGGACAGGGCTTAACTATGGCTACACCTTC
CASSMGAGTGLNYGYTF
>TRBV6-5|15|TRBJ1-2|TRBD1|.
TGTGCCAGCAGTTACGCTGGACAGGGAGGGCAGGGCTACACCTTC
CASSYAGQGGQGYTF
>TRBV28|16|TRBJ1-4|TRBD1|.
TGTGCCAGCAGCACTACAGGGGGCGTCTTCCGGGAAAAACTGTTTTTT
CASSTTGGVFREKLFF
>TRBV7-2|14|TRBJ1-1|.|.
TGTGCCAGCAGCCGTAGCGTCGGGAGCTCTGAAGCTTTCTTT
CASSRSVGSSEAFF
>TRBV7-6|17|TRBJ1-3|TRBD1|.
TGTGCCAGCAGCTTAGAGAGACAGGGAAGCTCTGGAAACACCATATATTTT
CASSLERQGSSGNTIYF
>TRBV4-3|17|TRBJ2-6|.|.
TGCGCCAGCAGCCAAGATATTCGGGGGTCTGGGGCCAACGTCCTGACTTTC
CASSQDIRGSGANVLTF
>TRBV6-6|17|TRBJ1-5|TRBD1|.
TGTGCCAGCAGTCTACCTAGACAGGGGCAGGGCAATCAGCCCCAGCATTTT
CASSLPRQGQGNQPQHF
>TRBV4-1|18|TRBJ2-1|TRBD2|.
TGCGCCAGCAGCCAAGTGGGTCACCCTAGCGGGAGGGTTCGTGAGCAGTTCTTC
CASSQVGHPSGRVREQFF
>TRBV29-1|12|TRBJ2-5|.|few
TGCAGCGTAGTCCCTGGGAGAGAGACCCAGTACTTC
CSVVPGRETQYF
>TRBV19|14|TRBJ2-7|TRBD2|.
TGTGCCAGTAGGCGAAGCGGGACCTCCTACGAGCAGTACTTC
CASRRSGTSYEQYF
>TRBV7-7|19|TRBJ1-3|TRBD1|.
TGTGCCAGCAGCAATCCGGGACAGGGGCCATCCGGGTCTGGAAACACCATATATTTT
CASSNPGQGPSGSGNTIYF
>TRBV9|16|TRBJ2-1|TRBD2|.
TGTGCCAGCAGCGTAGGGAATAGCGGGGGGGCTAATGAGCAGTTCTTC
CASSVGNSGGANEQFF
>TRBV28|15|TRBJ1-1|.|.
TGTGCCAGCAGTTTATGGGGGAGGAAGTCCTCAGGGGCTTTCTTT
CASSLWGRKSSGAFF
>TRBV4-2|16|TRBJ1-2|.|.
TGTGCCAGCAGCCAGCCCGATGCGCGGGCTAACTATGGCTACACCTTC
CASSQPDARANYGYTF
>TRBV2|15|TRBJ1-4|.|.
TGTGCCAGCGCACCTCAGGACAGTCGTGGTGAAAAACTGTTTTTT
CASAPQDSRGEKLFF
>TRBV19|12|TRBJ1-2|TRBD1|once
TGTGCCAGTTCGGGACAGAACTATGGCTACACCTTC
CASSGQNYGYTF
>TRBV6-5|15|TRBJ1-4|TRBD1|.
TGTGCCAGCAGTTACTCGAGCACAGGGGCCGAAAAACTGTTTTTT
CASSYSSTGAEKLFF
>TRBV6-5|16|TRBJ2-3|TRBD2|.
TGTGCCAGCAGTTACACCAGCGGGAGGGGTACAGATACGCAGTATTTT
CASSYTSGRGTDTQYF
>TRBV6-5|15|TRBJ1-1|TRBD1|.
TGTGCCAGCAGGACCGGACAGGGGATGAACACTGAAGCTTTCTTT
CASRTGQGMNTEAFF
>TRBV3-1/TRBV3-2|13|TRBJ2-7|.|.
TGTGCCAGCAGCTCTCGGGAAGCCTACGAGCAGTACTTC
CASSSREAYEQYF
>TRBV27|17|TRBJ2-7|TRBD2|once
TGTGCCAGCAGATTGATTAGCGGGAGGGCCAGGGAGTACGAGCAGTACTTC
CASRLISGRAREYEQYF
>TRBV6-7|14|TRBJ1-5|.|.
TGTGCCAGCACCCCGTACGCGGGGTGGCAGCCCCAGCATTTT
CASTPYAGWQPQHF
>TRBV2|13|TRBJ1-5|.|many
TGTGCCAGCAGTAGAGACATCAGTCAGCCCCAGCATTTT
CASSRDISQPQHF
>TRBV7-8|17|TRBJ1-5|TRBD1|.
TGTGCCAGCAGCGCAGGGACAGGGTTGCATAGCAATCAGCCCCAGCATTTT
CASSAGTGLHSNQPQHF
>TRBV20-1|11|TRBJ1-2|.|.
TGCAGTTTCTCAGGGTTTCAGGGCTACACCTTC
CSFSGFQGYTF
>TRBV5-1|16|TRBJ1-3|TRBD1|once
TGCGCCAGCAGCTTGGCCGGGACAGCCTCTGGAAACACCATATATTTT
CASSLAGTASGNTIYF
>TRBV19|16|TRBJ2-1|.|.
TGTGCCAGTAGTCCACGGACAGCCAGCTCCTACAATGAGCAGTTCTTC
CASSPRTASSYNEQFF
>TRBV13|14|TRBJ2-7|.|few
TGTGCCAGCAGCTCAAGGACAGATTCCTACGAGCAGTACTTC
CASSSRTDSYEQYF